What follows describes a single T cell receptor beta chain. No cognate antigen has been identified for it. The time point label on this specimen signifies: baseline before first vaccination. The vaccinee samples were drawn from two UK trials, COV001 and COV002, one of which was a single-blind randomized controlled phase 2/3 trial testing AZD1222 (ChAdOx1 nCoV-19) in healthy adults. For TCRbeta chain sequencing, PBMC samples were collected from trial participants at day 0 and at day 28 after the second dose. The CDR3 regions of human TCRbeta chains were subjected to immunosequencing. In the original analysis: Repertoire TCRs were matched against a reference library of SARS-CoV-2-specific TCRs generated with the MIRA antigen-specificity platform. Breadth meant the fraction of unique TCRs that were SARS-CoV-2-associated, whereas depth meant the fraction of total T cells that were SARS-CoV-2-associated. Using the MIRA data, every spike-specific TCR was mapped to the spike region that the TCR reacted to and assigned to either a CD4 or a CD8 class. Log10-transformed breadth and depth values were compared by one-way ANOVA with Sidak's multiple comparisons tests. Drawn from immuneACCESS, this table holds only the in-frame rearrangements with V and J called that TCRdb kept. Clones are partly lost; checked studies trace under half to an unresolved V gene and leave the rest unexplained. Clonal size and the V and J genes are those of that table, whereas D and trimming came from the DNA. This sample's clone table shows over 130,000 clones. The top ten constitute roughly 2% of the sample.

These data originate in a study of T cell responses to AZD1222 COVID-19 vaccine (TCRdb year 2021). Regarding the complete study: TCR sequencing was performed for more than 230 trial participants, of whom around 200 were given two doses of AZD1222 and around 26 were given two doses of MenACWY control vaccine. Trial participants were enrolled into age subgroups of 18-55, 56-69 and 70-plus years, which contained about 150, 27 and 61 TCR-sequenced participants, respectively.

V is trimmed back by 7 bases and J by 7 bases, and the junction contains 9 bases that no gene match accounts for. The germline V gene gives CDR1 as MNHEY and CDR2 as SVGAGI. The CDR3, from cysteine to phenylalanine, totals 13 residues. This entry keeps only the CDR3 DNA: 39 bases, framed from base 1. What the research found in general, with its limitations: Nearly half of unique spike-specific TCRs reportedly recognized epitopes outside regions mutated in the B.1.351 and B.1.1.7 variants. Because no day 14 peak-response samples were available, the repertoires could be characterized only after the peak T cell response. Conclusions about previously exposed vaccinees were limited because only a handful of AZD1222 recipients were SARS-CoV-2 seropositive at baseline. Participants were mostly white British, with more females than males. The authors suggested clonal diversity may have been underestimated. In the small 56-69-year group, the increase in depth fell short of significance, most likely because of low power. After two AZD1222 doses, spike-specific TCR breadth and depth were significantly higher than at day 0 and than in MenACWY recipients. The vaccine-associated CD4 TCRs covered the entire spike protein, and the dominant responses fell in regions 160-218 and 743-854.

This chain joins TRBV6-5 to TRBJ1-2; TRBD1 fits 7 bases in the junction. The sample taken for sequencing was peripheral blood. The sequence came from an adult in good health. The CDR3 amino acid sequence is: CASNQQGRGGYTF. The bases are TGTGCCAGCAACCAACAGGGGCGGGGTGGCTACACCTTC.